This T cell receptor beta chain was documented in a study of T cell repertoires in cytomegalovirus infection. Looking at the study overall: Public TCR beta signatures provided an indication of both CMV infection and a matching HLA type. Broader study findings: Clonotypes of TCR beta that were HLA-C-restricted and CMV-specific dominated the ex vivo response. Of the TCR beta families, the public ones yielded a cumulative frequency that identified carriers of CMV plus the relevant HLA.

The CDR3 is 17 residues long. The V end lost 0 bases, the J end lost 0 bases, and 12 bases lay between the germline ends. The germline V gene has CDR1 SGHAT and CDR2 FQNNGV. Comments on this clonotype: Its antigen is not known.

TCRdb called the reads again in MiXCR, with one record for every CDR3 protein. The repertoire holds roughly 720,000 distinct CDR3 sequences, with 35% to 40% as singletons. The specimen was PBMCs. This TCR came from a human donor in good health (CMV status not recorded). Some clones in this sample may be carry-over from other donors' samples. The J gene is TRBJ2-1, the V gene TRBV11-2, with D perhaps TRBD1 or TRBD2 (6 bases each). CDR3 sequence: CASSLEGGLLSYNEQFF. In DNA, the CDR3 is TGTGCCAGCAGCTTAGAAGGGGGGCTTCTCTCCTACAATGAGCAGTTCTTC.